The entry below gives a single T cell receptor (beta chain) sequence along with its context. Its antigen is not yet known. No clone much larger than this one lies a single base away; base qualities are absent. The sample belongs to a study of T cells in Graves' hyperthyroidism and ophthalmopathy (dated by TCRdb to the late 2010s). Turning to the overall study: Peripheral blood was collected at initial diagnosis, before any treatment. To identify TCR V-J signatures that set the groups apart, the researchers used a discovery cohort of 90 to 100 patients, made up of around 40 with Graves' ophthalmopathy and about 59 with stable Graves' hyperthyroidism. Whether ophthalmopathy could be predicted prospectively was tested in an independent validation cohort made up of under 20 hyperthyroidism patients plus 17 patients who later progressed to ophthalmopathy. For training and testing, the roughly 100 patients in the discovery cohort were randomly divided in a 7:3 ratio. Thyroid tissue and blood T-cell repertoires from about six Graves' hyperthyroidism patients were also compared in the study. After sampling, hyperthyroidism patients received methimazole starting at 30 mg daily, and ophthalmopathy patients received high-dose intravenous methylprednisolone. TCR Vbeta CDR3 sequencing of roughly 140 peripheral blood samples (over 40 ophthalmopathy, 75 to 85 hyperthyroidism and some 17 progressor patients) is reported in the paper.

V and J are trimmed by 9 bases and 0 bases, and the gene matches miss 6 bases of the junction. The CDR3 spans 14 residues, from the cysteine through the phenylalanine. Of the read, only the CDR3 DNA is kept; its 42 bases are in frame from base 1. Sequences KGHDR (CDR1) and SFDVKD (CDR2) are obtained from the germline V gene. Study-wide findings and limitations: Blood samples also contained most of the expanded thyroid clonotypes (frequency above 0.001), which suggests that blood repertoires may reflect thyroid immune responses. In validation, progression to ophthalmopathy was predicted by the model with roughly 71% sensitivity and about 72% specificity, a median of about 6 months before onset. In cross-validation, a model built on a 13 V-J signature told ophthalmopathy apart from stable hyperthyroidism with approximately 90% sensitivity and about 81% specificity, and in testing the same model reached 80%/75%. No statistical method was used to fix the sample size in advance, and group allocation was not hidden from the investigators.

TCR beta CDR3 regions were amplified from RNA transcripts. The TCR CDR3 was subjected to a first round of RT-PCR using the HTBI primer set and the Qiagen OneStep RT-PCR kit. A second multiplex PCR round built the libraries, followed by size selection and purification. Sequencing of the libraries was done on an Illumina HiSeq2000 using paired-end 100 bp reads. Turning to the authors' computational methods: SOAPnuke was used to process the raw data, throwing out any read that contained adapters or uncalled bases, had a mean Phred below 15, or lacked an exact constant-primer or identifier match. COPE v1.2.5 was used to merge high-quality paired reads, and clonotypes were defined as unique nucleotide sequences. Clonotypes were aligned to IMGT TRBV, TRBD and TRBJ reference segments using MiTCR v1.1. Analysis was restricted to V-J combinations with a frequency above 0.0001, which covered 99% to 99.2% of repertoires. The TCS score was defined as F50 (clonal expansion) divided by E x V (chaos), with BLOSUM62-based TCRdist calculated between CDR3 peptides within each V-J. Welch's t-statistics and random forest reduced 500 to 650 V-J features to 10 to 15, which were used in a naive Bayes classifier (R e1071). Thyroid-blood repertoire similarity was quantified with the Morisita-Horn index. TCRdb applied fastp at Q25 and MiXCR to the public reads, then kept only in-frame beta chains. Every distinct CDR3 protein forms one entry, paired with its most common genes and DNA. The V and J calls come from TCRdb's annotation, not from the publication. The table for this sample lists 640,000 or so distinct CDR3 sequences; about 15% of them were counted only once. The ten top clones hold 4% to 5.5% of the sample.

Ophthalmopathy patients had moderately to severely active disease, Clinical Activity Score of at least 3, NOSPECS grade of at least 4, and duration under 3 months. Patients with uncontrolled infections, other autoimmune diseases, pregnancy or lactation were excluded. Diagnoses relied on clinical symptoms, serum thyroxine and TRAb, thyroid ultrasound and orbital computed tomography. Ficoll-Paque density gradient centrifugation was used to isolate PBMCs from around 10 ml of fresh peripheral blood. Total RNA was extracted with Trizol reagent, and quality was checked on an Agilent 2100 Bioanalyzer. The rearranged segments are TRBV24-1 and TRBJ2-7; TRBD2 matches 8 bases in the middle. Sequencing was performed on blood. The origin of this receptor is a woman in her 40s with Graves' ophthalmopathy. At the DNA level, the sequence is TGTGCCACCGGTTCTAGCGGGTCCTCCTACGAGCAGTACTTC. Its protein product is CATGSSGSSYEQYF.